The source of this TCR beta chain is a study of PD-1 blockade in classical Hodgkin lymphoma. Study results and caveats: CD4+ TCR diversity, unlike CD8+, climbed significantly by C4D1. Possible causes of repertoire differences, disease activity or prior therapy, remain undefined. Newly diagnosed patients had diversity similar to the baseline diversity of complete responders.

All the patients suffered relapse after autologous stem cell transplantation, and brentuximab vedotin exposure differed. The repertoire was sequenced with immunoSEQ multiplex PCR; TCRdb's copy has only in-frame clones and lacks some. This table holds approximately 99,000 clones, 80% to 90% found once. On this clone: What it binds is unknown.

Sequenced material: peripheral blood mononuclear cells (PBMCs), taken before the second cycle of nivolumab. The clonotype originates from a human donor with classical Hodgkin lymphoma.

For the CDR3, the DNA is TGTGCCAGTCACAATCCTCAGGGGATGACCTATGGCTACACCTTC. This codes for CASHNPQGMTYGYTF. This chain connects TRBV19 to TRBJ1-2; D possibly corresponds to TRBD1 (6 bases). From germline, CDR1 is LNHDA and CDR2 SQIVND (reference sequence). This CDR3 is 15 amino acids long. The V end was cut by 8 bases, the J end by 4 bases, with 20 bases between.